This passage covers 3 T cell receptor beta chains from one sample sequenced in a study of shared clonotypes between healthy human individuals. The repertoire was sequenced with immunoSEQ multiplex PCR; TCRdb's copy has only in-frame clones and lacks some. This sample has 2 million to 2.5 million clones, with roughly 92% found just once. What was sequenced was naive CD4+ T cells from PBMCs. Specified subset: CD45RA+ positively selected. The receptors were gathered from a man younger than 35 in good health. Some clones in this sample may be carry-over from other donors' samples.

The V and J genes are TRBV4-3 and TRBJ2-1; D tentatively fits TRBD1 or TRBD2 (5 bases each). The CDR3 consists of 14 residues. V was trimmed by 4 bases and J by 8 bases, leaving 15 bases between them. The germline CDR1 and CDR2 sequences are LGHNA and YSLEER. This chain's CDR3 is CASSRKVVGDEQFF. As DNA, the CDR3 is TGCGCCAGCAGCCGGAAGGTGGTGGGGGATGAGCAGTTCTTC.

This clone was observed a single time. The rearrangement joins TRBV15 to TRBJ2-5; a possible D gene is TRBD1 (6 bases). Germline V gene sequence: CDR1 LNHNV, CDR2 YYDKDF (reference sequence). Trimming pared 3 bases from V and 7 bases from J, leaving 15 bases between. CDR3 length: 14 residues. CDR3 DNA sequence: TGTGCCACCAGCAGTATACAGGGCCTTATGACCCAGTACTTC. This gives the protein CATSSIQGLMTQYF.

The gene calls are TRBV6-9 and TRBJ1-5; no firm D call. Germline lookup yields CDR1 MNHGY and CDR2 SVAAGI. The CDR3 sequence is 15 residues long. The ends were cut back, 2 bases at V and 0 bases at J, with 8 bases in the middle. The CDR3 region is CASSYVQYSNQPQHF. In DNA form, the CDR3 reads TGTGCCAGCAGTTATGTACAGTATAGCAATCAGCCCCAGCATTTT.